This TCR beta chain was observed in a study of T-cell reconstitution after alpha-beta-depleted transplantation in children. Details on this clonotype: Its cognate antigen is unknown.

The TCRbeta library was prepared with unique molecular identifiers. TCRdb ran MiXCR on the PCR reads and lists one entry per CDR3 protein. Of about 470,000 distinct CDR3 sequences in the sample, over 40% are singletons; the top ten hold roughly a quarter. Points from the study as a whole: Several hundred rapidly expanded clones from non-depleted graft cells reportedly supplied alpha-beta T cells about two months post-transplant. The study traced high day-60 TCRbeta diversity in some patients to surviving recipient T cells and thymic progenitors. Once a year had passed after transplant, T-cell counts and diversity came mostly from newly produced T cells.

CDR1 is MNHEY, CDR2 SMNVEV, per germline (reference sequence). The germline V and J ends were trimmed by 4 bases and 0 bases, with 10 bases remaining between them. CDR3 length equals 14 residues. The chain employs TRBV27 and TRBJ2-7; D unclear. This clonotype was sampled from a girl aged 2-10 years with aplastic anemia, due to receive a stem cell transplant. The sample was PBMCs, taken before TCRalphabeta/CD19-depleted stem cell transplant. CDR3 residues: CASSYKVSSYEQYF. CDR3 DNA: TGTGCCAGCAGTTACAAGGTTAGCTCCTACGAGCAGTACTTC.